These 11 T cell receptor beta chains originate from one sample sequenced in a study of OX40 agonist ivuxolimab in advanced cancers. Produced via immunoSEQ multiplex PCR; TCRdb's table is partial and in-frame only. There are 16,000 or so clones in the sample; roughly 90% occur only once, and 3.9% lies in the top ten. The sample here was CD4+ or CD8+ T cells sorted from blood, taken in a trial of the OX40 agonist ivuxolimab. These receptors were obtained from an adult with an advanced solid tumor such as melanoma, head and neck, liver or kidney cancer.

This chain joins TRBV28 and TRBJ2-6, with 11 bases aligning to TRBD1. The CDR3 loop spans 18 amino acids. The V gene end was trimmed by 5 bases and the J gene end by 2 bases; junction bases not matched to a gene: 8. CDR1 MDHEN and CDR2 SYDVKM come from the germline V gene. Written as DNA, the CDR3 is TGTGCCAGCAGTCCAGGGGACAGGGGGTGGGCTGGGGCCAACGTCCTGACTTTC. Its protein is CASSPGDRGWAGANVLTF.

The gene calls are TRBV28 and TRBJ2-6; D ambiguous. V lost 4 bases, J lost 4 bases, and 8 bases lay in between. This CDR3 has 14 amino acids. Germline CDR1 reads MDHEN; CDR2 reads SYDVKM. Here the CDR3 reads CASSYSSGANVLTF. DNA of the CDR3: TGTGCCAGCAGTTACTCCTCCGGGGCCAACGTCCTGACTTTC.

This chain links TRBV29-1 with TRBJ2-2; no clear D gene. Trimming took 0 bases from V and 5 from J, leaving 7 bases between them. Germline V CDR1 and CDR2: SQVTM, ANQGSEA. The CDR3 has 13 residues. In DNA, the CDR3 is TGCAGCGTTGAAGATCGAGTTACCGGGGAGCTGTTTTTT. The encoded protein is CSVEDRVTGELFF.

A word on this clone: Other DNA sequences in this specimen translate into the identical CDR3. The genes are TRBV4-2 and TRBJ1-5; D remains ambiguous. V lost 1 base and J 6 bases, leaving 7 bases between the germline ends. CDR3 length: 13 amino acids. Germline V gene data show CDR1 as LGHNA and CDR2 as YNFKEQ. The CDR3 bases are TGTGCCAGCAGCCAAGCCCGGGGTCAGCCCCAGCATTTT. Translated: CASSQARGQPQHF.

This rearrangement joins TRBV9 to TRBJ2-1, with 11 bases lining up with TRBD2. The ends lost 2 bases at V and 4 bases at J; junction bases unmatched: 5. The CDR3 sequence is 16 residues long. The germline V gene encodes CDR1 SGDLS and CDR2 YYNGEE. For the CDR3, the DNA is TGTGCCAGCAGCGTCTCCGGGACTAGCGGTTACAATGAGCAGTTCTTC. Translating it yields CASSVSGTSGYNEQFF.

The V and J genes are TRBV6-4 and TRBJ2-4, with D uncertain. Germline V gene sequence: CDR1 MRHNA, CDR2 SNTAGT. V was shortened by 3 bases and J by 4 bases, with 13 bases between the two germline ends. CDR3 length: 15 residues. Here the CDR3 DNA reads TGTGCCAGCAGTGAAGGGCAAATAGGAAAAAACATTCAGTACTTC. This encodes CASSEGQIGKNIQYF.

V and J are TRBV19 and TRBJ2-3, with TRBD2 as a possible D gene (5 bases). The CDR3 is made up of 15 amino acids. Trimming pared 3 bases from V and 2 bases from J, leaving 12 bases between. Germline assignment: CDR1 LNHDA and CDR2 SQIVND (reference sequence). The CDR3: CASSIGVGVTDTQYF. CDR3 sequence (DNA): TGTGCCAGTAGTATTGGGGTCGGGGTCACAGATACGCAGTATTTT.

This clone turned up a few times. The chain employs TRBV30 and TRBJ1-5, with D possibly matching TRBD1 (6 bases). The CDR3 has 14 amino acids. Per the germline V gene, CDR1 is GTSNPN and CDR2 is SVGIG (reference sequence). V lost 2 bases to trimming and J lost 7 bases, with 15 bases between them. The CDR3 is CAWSLGGAGQPQHF. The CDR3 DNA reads TGTGCCTGGAGTTTAGGGGGGGCTGGACAGCCCCAGCATTTT.

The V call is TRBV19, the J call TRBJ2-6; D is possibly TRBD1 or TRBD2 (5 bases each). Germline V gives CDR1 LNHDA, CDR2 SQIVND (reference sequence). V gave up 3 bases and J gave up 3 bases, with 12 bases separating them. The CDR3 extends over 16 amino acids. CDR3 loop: CASSMRGTVGANVLTF. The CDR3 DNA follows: TGTGCCAGTAGTATGAGAGGGACGGTTGGGGCCAACGTCCTGACTTTC. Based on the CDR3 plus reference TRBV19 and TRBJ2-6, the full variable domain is DGGITQSPKYLFRKEGQNVTLSCEQNLNHDAMYWYRQDPGQGLRLIYYSQIVNDFQKGDIAEGYSVSREKKESFPLTVTSAQKNPTAFYLCASSMRGTVGANVLTFGAGSRLTVL.

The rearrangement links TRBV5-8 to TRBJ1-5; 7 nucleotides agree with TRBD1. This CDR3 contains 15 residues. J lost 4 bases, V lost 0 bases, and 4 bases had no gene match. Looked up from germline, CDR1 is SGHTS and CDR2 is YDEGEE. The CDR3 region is CASSLALTGNQPQHF. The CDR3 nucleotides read TGTGCCAGCAGCTTGGCCCTGACAGGGAATCAGCCCCAGCATTTT.

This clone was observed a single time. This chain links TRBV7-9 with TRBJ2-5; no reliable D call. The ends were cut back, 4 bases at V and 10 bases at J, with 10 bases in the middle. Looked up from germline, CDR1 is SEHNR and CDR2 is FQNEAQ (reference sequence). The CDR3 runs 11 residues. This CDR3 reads CASSSSQDQYF. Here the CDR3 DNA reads TGTGCCAGCAGCTCCTCTCAAGACCAGTACTTC.